Below, 21 T cell receptor beta chains from the same sample are listed, as sequenced in a study of blood T cell repertoires in COVID-19 (dated by TCRdb to between 2020 and 2021). The receptor library was made with the immunoSEQ multiplex PCR assay. TCRdb took over this immuneACCESS table, retaining in-frame rearrangements with V and J assigned. Such tables are incomplete; in checked studies, under half of the missing clones stem from an unresolved V gene, and the remainder is unexplained. The sample includes around 210,000 clones, with just over 85% observed a single time. The ten top clones hold 1.4% to 1.5% of the sample. The source material was peripheral blood. The source of these receptors is a young man with active or convalescent COVID-19.

This clone was seen a single time. The CDR3 loop is CASSPTQREGYNEQFF. The CDR3 region has the DNA TGTGCCAGCTCACCAACTCAGCGGGAGGGCTACAATGAGCAGTTCTTC. The rearrangement joins TRBV18 to TRBJ2-1, with 10 bases lining up with TRBD2. V was pared by 2 bases and J by 3 bases, with 4 bases of the junction left unmatched. The CDR3 length is 16 residues. From germline, CDR1 is KGHSH and CDR2 LQKENI.

The CDR3 reads CASSIQVGQPQHF. In DNA, the CDR3 is TGTGCCAGTAGTATCCAGGTTGGGCAGCCCCAGCATTTT. The chain combines TRBV19 with TRBJ1-5; D remains unclear. In germline, CDR1 is LNHDA, CDR2 SQIVND (reference sequence). Trimming removed 3 bases at V and 7 bases at J, with 10 bases between. The CDR3 length is 13 residues.

This chain connects TRBV7-3 to TRBJ2-7; TRBD2 aligns across 10 bases. From germline, CDR1 is SGHTA and CDR2 FQGTGA. V was clipped by 5 bases and J by 5 bases; unmatched bases: 6. The CDR3 sequence is 14 residues long. Here the CDR3 DNA reads TGTGCCAGCAGCCCAGCGGGAGGGCCAGACGAGCAGTACTTC. It encodes CASSPAGGPDEQYF.

This chain joins TRBV28 and TRBJ2-7, with 7 bases that match TRBD1. The CDR3 covers 16 residues. The V gene end was trimmed by 7 bases and the J gene end by 0 bases; junction bases not matched to a gene: 12. Per the germline V gene, CDR1 is MDHEN and CDR2 is SYDVKM. The CDR3 loop reads CASTTIRGLSSYEQYF. The CDR3 DNA reads TGTGCCAGCACCACTATCAGGGGGTTAAGCTCCTACGAGCAGTACTTC.

This sequence joins TRBV10-3 and TRBJ2-7, with D possibly TRBD2 on 7 matching bases. The CDR3 has 13 residues. The V gene lost 8 bases and the J gene lost 6 bases, with 17 bases spanning the gap. Germline CDR1 reads ENHRY; CDR2 reads SYGVKD. Here the CDR3 DNA reads TGTGCCATCGGACTAGGGGGTGGATTCGAGCAGTACTTC. Amino acids: CAIGLGGGFEQYF.

The table lists this clone with a few counts. The chain combines TRBV19 with TRBJ1-1, with D possibly TRBD1 on 5 matching bases. The CDR3 loop spans 12 amino acids. V lost 6 bases and J 7 bases, leaving 12 bases between the germline ends. Germline-derived CDR1 and CDR2 are LNHDA and SQIVND (reference sequence). CDR3 in amino acids: CASRITGVEAFF. As DNA, the CDR3 is TGTGCCAGTAGGATTACAGGCGTTGAAGCTTTCTTT.

The chain recombines TRBV23-1 with TRBJ2-7; 7 bases fit TRBD1. TRBV23-1 is identified as an open reading frame with a role that is uncertain. CDR3 length: 17 amino acids. The V and J ends lost 6 bases and 6 bases, in that order; junction bases with no gene match: 20. The CDR3 nucleotides read TGCGCCAGCAGGGCGACATGTGAGGGGGCGGCTGGGGGCGAGCAGTACTTC. Translating gives CASRATCEGAAGGEQYF.

This chain joins TRBV30 and TRBJ1-1, with 7 bases aligning to TRBD1. Trimming at V came to 1 base and at J to 0 bases, leaving 5 bases not matched to a gene. The CDR3 loop spans 15 amino acids. Per germline, CDR1 GTSNPN and CDR2 SVGIG (reference sequence). The CDR3 here is CAWSAPGTVNTEAFF. The CDR3 DNA sequence: TGTGCCTGGAGTGCCCCCGGGACAGTGAACACTGAAGCTTTCTTT. Complete variable domain (other parts from reference TRBV30 and TRBJ1-1): SQTIHQWPATLVQPVGSPLSLECTVEGTSNPNLYWYRQAAGRGLQLLFYSVGIGQISSEVPQNLSASRPQDRQFILSSKKLLLSDSGFYLCAWSAPGTVNTEAFFGQGTRLTVV.

J is TRBJ1-2 and V is TRBV29-1; TRBD1 matches 10 bases. The length of the CDR3 is 15 residues. Trimming at V came to 4 bases and at J to 2 bases, leaving 7 bases not matched to a gene. The germline gives CDR1 SQVTM, CDR2 ANQGSEA. CDR3 nucleotide sequence: TGCAGCGTTGTGGTTTCGGACAGGGGGAACTATGGCTACACCTTC. It translates to CSVVVSDRGNYGYTF. Complete variable domain (other parts from reference TRBV29-1 and TRBJ1-2): SAVISQKPSRDICQRGTSLTIQCQVDSQVTMMFWYRQQPGQSLTLIATANQGSEATYESGFVIDKFPISRPNLTFSTLTVSNMSPEDSSIYLCSVVVSDRGNYGYTFGSGTRLTVV.

The chain couples TRBV7-9 to TRBJ2-2; D is perhaps TRBD1 (6 bases). Germline values: CDR1 SEHNR, CDR2 FQNEAQ (reference sequence). V was cut by 7 bases and J by 6 bases, with 9 bases left in between. This CDR3 comprises 12 residues. The chain's CDR3 is CASTNRAGELFF. For the CDR3, the DNA is TGTGCCAGCACCAACAGGGCCGGGGAGCTGTTTTTT. Combining the CDR3 with reference TRBV7-9 and TRBJ2-2 gives the whole variable domain DTGVSQNPRHKITKRGQNVTFRCDPISEHNRLYWYRQTLGQGPEFLTYFQNEAQLEKSRLLSDRFSAERPKGSFSTLEIQRTEQGDSAMYLCASTNRAGELFFGEGSRLTVL.

The chain recombines TRBV2 with TRBJ2-6; TRBD2 aligns across 7 bases. The V gene's germline CDR1 is SNHLY and CDR2 FYNNEI. This CDR3 has 16 amino acids. The V segment lost 2 bases and the J segment 2 bases; nucleotides outside the gene matches: 3. CDR3 sequence: CASSEFSGAGANVLTF. The DNA for the CDR3 is TGTGCCAGCAGTGAATTCAGCGGGGCTGGGGCCAACGTCCTGACTTTC.

The chain uses TRBV25-1 and TRBJ2-3; the D is unclear. The germline V gene has CDR1 MGHDK and CDR2 SYGVNS. The V gene lost 2 bases and the J gene lost 8 bases, with 11 bases spanning the gap. The CDR3 is made up of 13 amino acids. For the CDR3, the DNA is TGTGCCAGCAGTGAAGCTCGGCAGGCTACGCAGTATTTT. Translation: CASSEARQATQYF.

This clone appeared a few times. This chain joins TRBV7-8 and TRBJ1-5; D not resolved. With 2 bases removed from V and 6 bases from J, the gap between germline ends came to 17 bases. The CDR3 totals 16 residues. CDR1 and CDR2 from the germline V gene are SGHVS and FQNEAQ. CDR3 sequence reads: CASSLFGDSSGQPQHF. CDR3 nucleotides: TGTGCCAGCAGCTTATTTGGTGATTCGTCGGGTCAGCCCCAGCATTTT.

This clone was detected a few times. V is TRBV19 and J is TRBJ2-7; 12 bases fit TRBD1. This CDR3 has 15 residues. Germline CDR1 LNHDA, CDR2 SQIVND (reference sequence). V lost 4 bases, J lost 6 bases, and 7 bases stayed unmatched. CDR3 sequence reads: CASSNRDRGPIEQYF. The CDR3 nucleotides read TGTGCCAGTAGTAACCGGGACAGGGGGCCGATCGAGCAGTACTTC. Full variable domain (remainder filled in from reference TRBV19 and TRBJ2-7): DGGITQSPKYLFRKEGQNVTLSCEQNLNHDAMYWYRQDPGQGLRLIYYSQIVNDFQKGDIAEGYSVSREKKESFPLTVTSAQKNPTAFYLCASSNRDRGPIEQYFGPGTRLTVT.

V is TRBV3-1 (or the pseudogene TRBV3-2) and J is TRBJ1-3, with a possible D match to TRBD1 (5 bases). V gave up 6 bases and J gave up 0 bases, with 21 bases separating them. This CDR3 is built from 18 residues. Germline CDR1 and CDR2: LGHDT and YNNKEL (reference sequence). This chain's CDR3 is CASSDTDTGEPSGNTIYF. Written as DNA, the CDR3 is TGTGCCAGCAGTGACACAGATACGGGGGAACCCTCTGGAAACACCATATATTTT.

CDR3 sequence reads: CASSIWTSGRARDTQYF. The CDR3, as DNA: TGTGCCAGCAGTATTTGGACTAGCGGGAGGGCGCGCGATACGCAGTATTTT. The chain is built from TRBV3-1 (or the pseudogene TRBV3-2) and TRBJ2-3; TRBD2 agrees at 15 bases. This CDR3 has 17 residues. In germline, CDR1 is LGHDT, CDR2 YNNKEL (reference sequence). V shed 6 bases and J 6 bases; nucleotides not matched to a gene: 10.

The CDR3 is CASSTDRERNTEAFF. CDR3 coding DNA: TGTGCCAGCAGCACAGACAGGGAGAGGAACACTGAAGCTTTCTTT. The V call is TRBV21-1, the J call TRBJ1-1; the tabulated D call, TRBD1, remains unverified against the DNA. TRBV21-1 is a documented pseudogene. The length of the CDR3 is 15 residues.

The gene calls are TRBV27 and TRBJ2-7; 8 bases fit TRBD1. The germline CDR1 and CDR2 sequences are MNHEY and SMNVEV (reference sequence). This CDR3 is 14 amino acids long. J gave up 3 bases and V 2 bases, and 3 bases lay outside the gene matches. The DNA for the CDR3 is TGTGCCAGCAGTTTAACTGGACAGGGCTACGAGCAGTACTTC. It specifies CASSLTGQGYEQYF.

This chain joins TRBV4-2 and TRBJ2-3; 7 bases match TRBD2. This CDR3 is 14 amino acids long. With V trimmed by 1 base and J by 4 bases, 2 bases remained unmatched. CDR1 LGHNA and CDR2 YNFKEQ come from the germline V gene. The CDR3 protein is CASSQGAGADTQYF. Written as DNA, the CDR3 is TGTGCCAGCAGCCAAGGGGCGGGAGCAGATACGCAGTATTTT.

The J gene is TRBJ2-1, the V gene TRBV28; D uncertain. Trimming removed 6 bases from V and 5 bases from J, with 5 bases in between. CDR3 length: 11 residues. Germline V gives CDR1 MDHEN, CDR2 SYDVKM. Here the CDR3 DNA reads TGTGCCAGCAGACTTGACAATGAGCAGTTCTTC. Residues: CASRLDNEQFF.

This rearrangement joins TRBV5-4 to TRBJ2-3; TRBD1 matches at 9 bases. CDR1 SGHNT and CDR2 YYREEE come from the germline V gene (reference sequence). CDR3 length: 15 amino acids. V dropped 4 bases and J dropped 3; count of bases not matched to a gene: 6. CDR3 nucleotide sequence: TGTGCCAGCAGCCCCGGGGACAGGGTAACAGATACGCAGTATTTT. This encodes CASSPGDRVTDTQYF.